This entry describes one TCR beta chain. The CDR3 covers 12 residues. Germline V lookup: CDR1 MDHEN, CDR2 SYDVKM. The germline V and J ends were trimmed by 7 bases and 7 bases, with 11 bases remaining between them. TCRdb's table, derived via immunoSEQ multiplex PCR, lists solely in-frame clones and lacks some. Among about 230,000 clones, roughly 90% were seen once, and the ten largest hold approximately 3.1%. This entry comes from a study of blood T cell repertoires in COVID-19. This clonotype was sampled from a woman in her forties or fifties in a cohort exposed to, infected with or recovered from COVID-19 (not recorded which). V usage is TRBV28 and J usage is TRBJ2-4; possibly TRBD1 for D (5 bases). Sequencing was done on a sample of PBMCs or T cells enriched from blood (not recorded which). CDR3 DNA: TGTGCCAGCACCCAGGGATCGAACATTCAGTACTTC. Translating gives CASTQGSNIQYF.